The clone carrying this T cell receptor beta chain was seen a few times. Its antigen is unknown. The data were obtained in a study of T cell repertoires in cytomegalovirus infection. In the study overall: HLA-B-restricted CMV epitopes that are well studied were used alongside recently identified HLA-C-restricted ones. Based on public TCR beta signatures, there were indications of CMV infection and of a matching HLA type. Study results and limitations: The response measured ex vivo was dominated by TCR beta clonotypes (HLA-C-restricted and CMV-specific). Summed public TCR beta family frequency identified CMV carriers bearing the relevant HLA.

The germline gives CDR1 MGHRA, CDR2 YSYEKL. This CDR3 contains 15 residues. The J segment lost 6 bases and the V segment lost 0 bases, leaving 5 bases of the junction unmatched. Using its own MiXCR run on the reads, TCRdb lists one record per CDR3 protein. The repertoire holds about 470,000 distinct CDR3 sequences, with about 42% as singletons. Sample: cultured PBMCs, taken from culture after CMV antigen stimulation. The chain carries TRBV4-1 and TRBJ1-5, with 7 bases identical to TRBD1. The clonotype was recovered from a human donor in good health (CMV status not recorded). Some clones in this sample may be carry-over from other donors' samples. The CDR3 region has the DNA TGCGCCAGCAGCCAAGATCAGGGGGTGGGTCAGCCCCAGCATTTT. Amino acids: CASSQDQGVGQPQHF.